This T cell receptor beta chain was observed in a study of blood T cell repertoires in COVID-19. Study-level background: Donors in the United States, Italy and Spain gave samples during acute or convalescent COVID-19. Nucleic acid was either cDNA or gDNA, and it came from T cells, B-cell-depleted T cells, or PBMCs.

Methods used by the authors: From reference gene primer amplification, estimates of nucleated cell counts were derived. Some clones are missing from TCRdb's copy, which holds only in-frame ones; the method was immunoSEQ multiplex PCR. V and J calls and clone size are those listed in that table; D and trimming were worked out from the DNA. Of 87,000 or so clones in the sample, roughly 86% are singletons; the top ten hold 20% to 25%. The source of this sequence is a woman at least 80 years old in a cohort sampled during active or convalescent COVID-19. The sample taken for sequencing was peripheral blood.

CDR3 in DNA: TGCAGTGCTAGTTGGGGCGGGAGGGACGGCGAGCAGTACTTC. This sequence encodes CSASWGGRDGEQYF. This rearrangement joins TRBV20-1 to TRBJ2-7; 9 bases are shared with TRBD2. Germline assignment: CDR1 DFQATT and CDR2 SNEGSKA (reference sequence). The CDR3 extends over 14 amino acids. The junction had 9 bases not matched to a gene; V was cut back by 3 bases and J by 6 bases.